This T cell receptor (beta chain) was obtained from a study of T cells after yellow fever vaccination. MiXCR, applied by TCRdb to the 5' RACE reads, yields one record per CDR3 protein. The sample shows 250,000 to 400,000 distinct CDR3 sequences, over 4% of them seen only once. This clonotype was detected only a few times. Its cognate antigen is unknown. Broader study findings: Reappearance after the booster was observed for most primary-vaccination clones (96% CD4, approximately 90% CD8). Contamination of FACS-sorted repertoires by abundant clonotypes from the bulk population could occur.

The source was PBMCs, collected 5 days after the yellow fever booster vaccination. The sequence derives from a man between 18 and 35 years old who received the YFV17D yellow fever vaccine.

CDR3 DNA sequence: TGTGCCAGCGGACAGAGGAACACTGAAGCTTTCTTT. It encodes CASGQRNTEAFF. This rearrangement joins TRBV7-2 to TRBJ1-1, with a tentative D call TRBD1 (6 bases). The germline gives CDR1 SGHTA, CDR2 FQGNSA. This CDR3 contains 12 residues. Trimming pared 8 bases from V and 1 base from J, leaving 8 bases between.